This TCR beta chain was recorded in a study of blood T cell repertoires in COVID-19. Study as a whole: Acute-phase and convalescent COVID-19 samples originated in the United States, Italy and Spain. The cDNA or gDNA used as material had been derived from T cells, B-cell-depleted T cells, or PBMCs.

As processed by the authors: For nucleated cells, counts were estimated from reference gene primer amplification. Clones were read by immunoSEQ multiplex PCR, and TCRdb kept only the in-frame ones, dropping some. The DNA was the basis for D and trimming; V, J and clone size are from that table. Counted here are about 210,000 clones, 88% occurring once; the ten biggest clones make up less than 0.75%. This sequence was found in a man aged 40-49 years with acute or convalescent COVID-19. Sequenced material: peripheral blood.

CDR3 nucleotide sequence: TGTGCCAGCAGTTTATCCCCGGTGGCTAGCGGGGGGCAAGAGACCCAGTACTTC. Its translation: CASSLSPVASGGQETQYF. The rearrangement uses TRBV27 and TRBJ2-5; 11 nucleotides line up with TRBD2. In germline, CDR1 is MNHEY, CDR2 SMNVEV (reference sequence). J gave up 2 bases and V 0 bases, and 8 bases lay outside the gene matches. The CDR3 is 18 amino acids.